This T cell receptor beta chain was identified during a study of blood T cells in healthy people across ages. The overall study: Template switching recovered approximately one barcoded beta molecule for every two T cells.

Study conclusions and caveats: The lack of PBMC sorting stopped any conclusive naive versus antigen-experienced comparison.

For the second PCR, which ran for roughly 7 to 11 cycles, a sample-barcoded 5' primer and a J-beta primer mix were used. In TCRdb, the 5' RACE reads were re-called with MiXCR into one record per CDR3 protein. The sample shows 780,000 or so distinct CDR3 sequences, 53% of them seen only once. Concerning this clonotype itself: Its specificity is not known.

This CDR3 contains 14 residues. Germline assignment: CDR1 MGHDK and CDR2 SYGVNS. V gave up 2 bases and J gave up 1 base, with 8 bases separating them. The chain is built from TRBV25-1 and TRBJ1-1; D unclear. This TCR was recovered from a man older than 75 in good health. The source material was blood. The CDR3 is CASSEQLQNTEAFF. The CDR3 DNA sequence: TGTGCCAGCAGTGAACAGCTACAGAACACTGAAGCTTTCTTT.